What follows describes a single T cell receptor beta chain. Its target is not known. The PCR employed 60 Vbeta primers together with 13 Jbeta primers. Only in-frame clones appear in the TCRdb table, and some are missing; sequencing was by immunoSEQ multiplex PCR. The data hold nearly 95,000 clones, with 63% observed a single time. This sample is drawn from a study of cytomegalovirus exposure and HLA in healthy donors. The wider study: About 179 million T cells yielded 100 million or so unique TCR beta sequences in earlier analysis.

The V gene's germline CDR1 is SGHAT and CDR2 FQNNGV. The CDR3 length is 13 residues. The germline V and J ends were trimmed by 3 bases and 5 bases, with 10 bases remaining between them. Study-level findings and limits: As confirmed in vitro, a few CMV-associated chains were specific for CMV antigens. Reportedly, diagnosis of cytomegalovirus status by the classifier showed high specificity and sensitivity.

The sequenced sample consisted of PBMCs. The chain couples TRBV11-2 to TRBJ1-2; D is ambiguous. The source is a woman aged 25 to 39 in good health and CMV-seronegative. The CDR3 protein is CASSFPGGYGYTF. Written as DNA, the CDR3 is TGTGCCAGCAGCTTCCCAGGAGGGTATGGCTACACCTTC.